Following are 23 T cell receptor beta chains from one sample sequenced in a study of shared clonotypes between healthy human individuals. Measured with immunoSEQ multiplex PCR; TCRdb has only the in-frame clones, and not every one. The sample carries about 2.3 million clones, 85% to 95% recorded once. The sample taken for sequencing was naive CD4+ T cells from PBMCs. The subset here: CD45RA+ positively selected. The receptor source for this set is a man between 18 and 29 years old in good health. Some clones in this sample may be carry-over from other donors' samples.

The chain has TRBV18 and TRBJ1-5; 7 bases line up with TRBD1. This CDR3 contains 18 residues. The germline V gene has CDR1 KGHSH and CDR2 LQKENI. Losses at the gene ends were 0 bases for V and 0 bases for J; bases not matched to a gene: 8. The CDR3 DNA reads as TGTGCCAGCTCACCACCGGGCAGGGGGACCCTTAGCAATCAGCCCCAGCATTTT. It yields the protein CASSPPGRGTLSNQPQHF. The whole variable domain, remainder taken from reference TRBV18 and TRBJ1-5, is NAGVMQNPRHLVRRRGQEARLRCSPMKGHSHVYWYRQLPEEGLKFMVYLQKENIIDESGMPKERFSAEFPKEGPSILRIQQVVRGDSAAYFCASSPPGRGTLSNQPQHFGDGTRLSIL.

The gene calls are TRBV29-1 and TRBJ2-1; D gene unclear. Germline assignment: CDR1 SQVTM and CDR2 ANQGSEA. The CDR3 is 12 residues long. Deletions cut 3 bases from V and 7 bases from J, with 10 bases between. The CDR3 spells CSVDQLGNEQFF. In DNA form, the CDR3 reads TGCAGCGTTGATCAATTGGGGAATGAGCAGTTCTTC.

This chain links TRBV11-2 with TRBJ1-1; 8 positions match TRBD1. Germline assignment: CDR1 SGHAT and CDR2 FQNNGV. The junction had 14 bases not matched to a gene; V was cut back by 5 bases and J by 0 bases. The CDR3 runs 18 residues. DNA of the CDR3: TGTGCCAGCAGCCCCCAGACAGGGGACTCCGATATGAACACTGAAGCTTTCTTT. The encoded protein is CASSPQTGDSDMNTEAFF.

The chain uses TRBV27 and TRBJ1-1; D unclear. Trimming pared 3 bases from V and 7 bases from J, leaving 15 bases between. The CDR3 has 14 residues. Germline assignment: CDR1 MNHEY and CDR2 SMNVEV (reference sequence). The CDR3 spells CASSLIASAIEAFF. The CDR3 DNA is TGTGCCAGCAGTTTGATTGCTTCGGCGATTGAAGCTTTCTTT.

The V call is TRBV29-1, the J call TRBJ1-1; 10 bases line up with TRBD1. The CDR3 is 13 amino acids. J gave up 11 bases and V 5 bases, and 11 bases lay outside the gene matches. The germline V gene has CDR1 SQVTM and CDR2 ANQGSEA. The CDR3 DNA reads as TGCAGCGTTCGGGGACAGGGGCCCCTAGGGGCTTTCTTT. Translating it yields CSVRGQGPLGAFF.

A note on this clone: The sample contains more than one DNA sequence encoding this CDR3. CDR3 sequence (DNA): TGTGCCAGCAGCCCCGGACAGGGGGGATATGGCTACACCTTC. Translated: CASSPGQGGYGYTF. This sequence joins TRBV9 and TRBJ1-2, with 10 nucleotides matching TRBD1. The CDR3 is 14 residues long. Germline V gene lookup returns CDR1 SGDLS and CDR2 YYNGEE. The trim removed 4 bases at V and 5 bases at J, leaving 5 bases unmatched. The entire variable domain, with the rest obtained from reference TRBV9 and TRBJ1-2, is as follows: DSGVTQTPKHLITATGQRVTLRCSPRSGDLSVYWYQQSLDQGLQFLIQYYNGEERAKGNILERFSAQQFPDLHSELNLSSLELGDSALYFCASSPGQGGYGYTFGSGTRLTVV.

V and J are TRBV2 and TRBJ2-2; 7 bases align to TRBD1. V was clipped by 0 bases and J by 6 bases; unmatched bases: 10. The germline V gene encodes CDR1 SNHLY and CDR2 FYNNEI. The CDR3 contains 17 residues. The CDR3 DNA reads TGTGCCAGCAGTGAAGCAGGTCCACAGGGGCACGCCGGGGAGCTGTTTTTT. This gives the protein CASSEAGPQGHAGELFF.

V and J are TRBV2 and TRBJ1-1, with 8 nucleotides matching TRBD1. The ends lost 7 bases at V and 4 bases at J; junction bases unmatched: 5. The CDR3 loop spans 13 amino acids. CDR1 is SNHLY and CDR2 is FYNNEI in the germline V gene. CDR3 protein: CASTSTGGTEAFF. Here the CDR3 DNA reads TGTGCCAGCACCTCTACAGGGGGCACTGAAGCTTTCTTT.

The chain combines TRBV27 with TRBJ2-2; no clear D. Trimming pared 1 base from V and 4 bases from J, leaving 7 bases between. The CDR3 has 14 amino acids. CDR1 MNHEY and CDR2 SMNVEV come from the germline V gene (reference sequence). The CDR3 bases are TGTGCCAGCAGTTTATGGCAAGCCACCGGGGAGCTGTTTTTT. Its translation: CASSLWQATGELFF.

The V call is TRBV5-4, the J call TRBJ2-5; TRBD2 agrees at 12 bases. This CDR3 spans 16 amino acids. CDR1 is SGHNT and CDR2 is YYREEE in the germline V gene (reference sequence). V lost 2 bases and J lost 7; bases outside the gene matches: 9. In nucleotides, the CDR3 is TGTGCCAGCAGCTTACGACTAGCGGGAGCAGCAGGGACCCAGTACTTC. Its translation: CASSLRLAGAAGTQYF.

V gene TRBV6-5 combines with J gene TRBJ1-1; TRBD1 might be the D (5 bases). Germline CDR1 is MNHEY and CDR2 is SVGAGI. This CDR3 is 14 amino acids long. V lost 0 bases and J lost 5, with 10 bases in between. CDR3 bases: TGTGCCAGCAGTTACTCCGGGGGGACGACTGAAGCTTTCTTT. Protein product: CASSYSGGTTEAFF.

This chain joins TRBV5-1 and TRBJ2-3, with D perhaps TRBD2 (7 bases). V was cut by 5 bases and J by 2 bases, with 15 bases left in between. CDR1 is SGHRS and CDR2 is YFSETQ in the germline V gene. The CDR3 totals 15 residues. The chain's CDR3 is CASRGGLAHTDTQYF. DNA for the CDR3: TGCGCCAGCAGGGGGGGGCTAGCCCACACAGATACGCAGTATTTT.

The chain couples TRBV4-1 to TRBJ1-5, with D possibly matching TRBD1 (6 bases). The CDR3 runs to 15 residues. The V gene's germline CDR1 is MGHRA and CDR2 YSYEKL. Trimming left V 1 base short and J 7 bases short, with 14 bases between. CDR3 nucleotides: TGCGCCAGCAGCCAAGGGTACAGGGAGGGGCAGCCCCAGCATTTT. Translating it yields CASSQGYREGQPQHF.

A word on this clone: Other DNA variants within this sample encode the same CDR3. The chain joins TRBV5-1 to TRBJ2-7, with 8 bases lining up with TRBD2. V was pared by 0 bases and J by 2 bases, with 4 bases of the junction left unmatched. Germline V lookup: CDR1 SGHRS, CDR2 YFSETQ. CDR3 length: 15 amino acids. The CDR3 nucleotides are TGCGCCAGCAGCTTGGCGGCGGGAGGAACCTACGAGCAGTACTTC. Translation: CASSLAAGGTYEQYF.

The rearrangement links TRBV18 to TRBJ2-5; 10 nucleotides line up with TRBD1. With 3 bases clipped from V and 5 bases from J, the junction kept 6 bases outside the gene matches. This CDR3 contains 15 residues. Germline V gives CDR1 KGHSH, CDR2 LQKENI. CDR3 in DNA: TGTGCCAGCTCACCCGGGACAGGGGTGGTCGAGACCCAGTACTTC. Its protein is CASSPGTGVVETQYF.

V and J are TRBV28 and TRBJ1-4, with D perhaps matching TRBD1 (6 bases). Germline loops: CDR1 MDHEN, CDR2 SYDVKM. The CDR3 spans 15 residues. Deletions cut 5 bases from V and 3 bases from J, with 13 bases between. The CDR3 nucleotides are TGTGCCAGCAGTACCCCGACAGGATCTAATGAAAAACTGTTTTTT. Translated: CASSTPTGSNEKLFF.

The chain links TRBV6-5 to TRBJ2-7; D is unclear. CDR3 size: 14 residues. Germline loops: CDR1 MNHEY, CDR2 SVGAGI. Trimming took off 2 bases at V and 2 bases at J, with 10 bases between the two ends. The CDR3 protein is CASSYGRIAYEQYF. CDR3 DNA: TGTGCCAGCAGTTACGGCAGGATTGCCTACGAGCAGTACTTC.

For this clone: The same CDR3 also results from other DNA sequences found in this sample. The chain carries TRBV5-1 and TRBJ2-3; a weak D match, TRBD1 (5 bases). This CDR3 is built from 12 residues. Germline V lookup: CDR1 SGHRS, CDR2 YFSETQ. Trimming stripped 4 bases from V and 6 bases from J, with 9 bases between. CDR3 bases: TGCGCCAGCAGCCTTGACAGTGATACGCAGTATTTT. It is translated as CASSLDSDTQYF.

CDR3 amino acids: CASSQGQGSYEQYF. The CDR3 DNA is TGCGCCAGCAGCCAGGGACAGGGCTCCTACGAGCAGTACTTC. The chain has TRBV4-1 and TRBJ2-5; 9 bases are a match to TRBD1. The J call may be incorrect, as the DNA end agrees better with TRBJ2-7. CDR1 and CDR2 from the germline V gene are MGHRA and YSYEKL. This CDR3 comprises 14 residues.

In this sample, this clone turned up once. This chain uses TRBV9 with TRBJ2-5; tentatively, D is TRBD1 (6 bases). CDR1 is SGDLS and CDR2 is YYNGEE in the germline V gene. The CDR3 runs 15 residues. The V gene lost 4 bases and the J gene lost 6 bases, with 19 bases spanning the gap. DNA of the CDR3: TGTGCCAGCAGCCGACAGGTTGGGCCAGTTCAGACCCAGTACTTC. It encodes CASSRQVGPVQTQYF.

The V and J genes are TRBV9 and TRBJ1-5; D is ambiguous. The V end lost 0 bases, the J end lost 6 bases, and 4 bases lay between the germline ends. Germline V lookup: CDR1 SGDLS, CDR2 YYNGEE. The CDR3 spans 12 residues. In DNA form, the CDR3 reads TGTGCCAGCAGCGTAGATAGTCAGCCCCAGCATTTT. Protein product: CASSVDSQPQHF.

Details on this clone: The identical CDR3 is also encoded by other nucleotide sequences in the sample. The V gene is TRBV18, the J gene TRBJ1-1; unclear D gene. The CDR3 is made up of 12 amino acids. Germline V gene lookup returns CDR1 KGHSH and CDR2 LQKENI. With 4 bases removed from V and 0 bases from J, the gap between germline ends came to 3 bases. The CDR3 loop is CASSLMNTEAFF. CDR3 in DNA: TGTGCCAGCTCACTCATGAACACTGAAGCTTTCTTT.

The genes are TRBV6-1 and TRBJ1-2, with D hard to call. The CDR3 has 15 amino acids. Deletions cut 7 bases from V and 4 bases from J, with 19 bases between. Germline CDR1 MNHNS, CDR2 SASEGT. Here the CDR3 DNA reads TGTGCCAGCACCCCTCCAGACCCATACCTCTATGGCTACACCTTC. Encoded protein: CASTPPDPYLYGYTF.